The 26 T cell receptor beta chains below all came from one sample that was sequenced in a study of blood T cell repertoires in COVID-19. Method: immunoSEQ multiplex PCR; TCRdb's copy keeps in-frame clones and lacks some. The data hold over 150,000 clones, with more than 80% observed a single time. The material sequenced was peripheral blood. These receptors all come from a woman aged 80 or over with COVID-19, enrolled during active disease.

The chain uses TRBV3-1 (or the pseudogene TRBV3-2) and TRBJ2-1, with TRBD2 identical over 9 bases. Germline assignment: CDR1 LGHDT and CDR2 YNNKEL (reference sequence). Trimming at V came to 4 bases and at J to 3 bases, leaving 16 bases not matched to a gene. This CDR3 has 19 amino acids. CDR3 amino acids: CASSPPRRLAGRGYNEQFF. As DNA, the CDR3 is TGTGCCAGCAGCCCGCCCCGGAGGCTAGCGGGGCGGGGCTACAATGAGCAGTTCTTC.

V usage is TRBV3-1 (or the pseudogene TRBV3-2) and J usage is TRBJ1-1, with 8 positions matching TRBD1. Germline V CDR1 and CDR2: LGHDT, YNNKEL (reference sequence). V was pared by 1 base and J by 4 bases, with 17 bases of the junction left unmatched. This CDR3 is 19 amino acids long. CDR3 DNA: TGTGCCAGCAGCCAAGTCCCGGGCAGGGGGCGAGGGGGAGGCACTGAAGCTTTCTTT. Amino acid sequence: CASSQVPGRGRGGGTEAFF.

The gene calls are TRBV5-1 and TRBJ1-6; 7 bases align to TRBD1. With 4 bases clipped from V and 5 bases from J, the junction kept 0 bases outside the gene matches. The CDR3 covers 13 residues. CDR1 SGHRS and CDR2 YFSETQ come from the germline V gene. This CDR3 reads CASSQGDNSPLHF. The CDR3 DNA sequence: TGCGCCAGCAGCCAGGGGGATAATTCACCCCTCCACTTT.

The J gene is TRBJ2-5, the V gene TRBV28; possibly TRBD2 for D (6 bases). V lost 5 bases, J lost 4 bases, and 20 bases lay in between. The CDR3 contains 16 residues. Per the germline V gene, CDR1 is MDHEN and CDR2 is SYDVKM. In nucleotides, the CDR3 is TGTGCCAGCAGTGTTTTGGCCCTCTGGAGGGTAGAGACCCAGTACTTC. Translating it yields CASSVLALWRVETQYF.

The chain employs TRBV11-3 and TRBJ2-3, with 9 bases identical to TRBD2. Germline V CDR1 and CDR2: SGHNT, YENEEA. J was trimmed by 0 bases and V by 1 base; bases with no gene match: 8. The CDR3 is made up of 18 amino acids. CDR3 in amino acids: CASSLGVAGVSSTDTQYF. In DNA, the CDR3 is TGTGCCAGCAGCTTAGGAGTAGCGGGGGTTTCTAGCACAGATACGCAGTATTTT.

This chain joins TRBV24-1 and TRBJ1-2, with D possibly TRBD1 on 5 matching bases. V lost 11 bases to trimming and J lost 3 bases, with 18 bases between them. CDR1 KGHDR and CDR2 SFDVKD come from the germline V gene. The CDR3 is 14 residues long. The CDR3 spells CAIQKGHRDYGYTF. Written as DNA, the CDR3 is TGTGCCATCCAAAAAGGACACCGAGACTATGGCTACACCTTC.

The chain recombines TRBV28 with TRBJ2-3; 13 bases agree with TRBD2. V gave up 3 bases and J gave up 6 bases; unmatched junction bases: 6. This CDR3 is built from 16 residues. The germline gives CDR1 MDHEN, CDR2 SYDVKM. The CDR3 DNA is TGTGCCAGCAGTTTTCCGACTAGCGGGGGGCGGGATACGCAGTATTTT. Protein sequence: CASSFPTSGGRDTQYF.

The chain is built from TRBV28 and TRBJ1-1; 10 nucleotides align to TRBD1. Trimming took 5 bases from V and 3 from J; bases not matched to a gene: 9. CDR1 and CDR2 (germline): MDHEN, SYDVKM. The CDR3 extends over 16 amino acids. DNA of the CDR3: TGTGCCAGCAGTGAAGGGGGACAGGGGTCTTACACTGAAGCTTTCTTT. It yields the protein CASSEGGQGSYTEAFF.

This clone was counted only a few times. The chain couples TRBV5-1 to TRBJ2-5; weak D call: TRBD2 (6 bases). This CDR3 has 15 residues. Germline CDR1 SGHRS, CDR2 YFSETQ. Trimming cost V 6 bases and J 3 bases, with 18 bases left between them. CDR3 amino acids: CASNLAGRAEETQYF. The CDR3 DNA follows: TGCGCCAGCAATTTGGCGGGAAGAGCGGAAGAGACCCAGTACTTC.

The CDR3 bases are TGTGCCAGCACACCACGGGCCAGGGGGTACGAGCAGTACTTC. It is translated as CASTPRARGYEQYF. This chain links TRBV7-2 with TRBJ2-7; 7 nucleotides match TRBD1. Germline assignment: CDR1 SGHTA and CDR2 FQGNSA. CDR3 length: 14 amino acids. The J segment lost 4 bases and the V segment lost 7 bases, leaving 10 bases of the junction unmatched. Full variable domain (outside the CDR3, taken from reference TRBV7-2 and TRBJ2-7): GAGVSQSPSNKVTEKGKDVELRCDPISGHTALYWYRQSLGQGLEFLIYFQGNSAPDKSGLPSDRFSAERTGGSVSTLTIQRTQQEDSAVYLCASTPRARGYEQYFGPGTRLTVT.

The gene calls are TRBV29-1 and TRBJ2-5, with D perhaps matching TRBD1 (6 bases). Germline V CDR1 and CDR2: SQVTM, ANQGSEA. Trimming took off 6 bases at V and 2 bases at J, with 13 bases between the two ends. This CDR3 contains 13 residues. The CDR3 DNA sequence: TGCAGCGTACCAAACAGGGATCAAGAGACCCAGTACTTC. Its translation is CSVPNRDQETQYF.

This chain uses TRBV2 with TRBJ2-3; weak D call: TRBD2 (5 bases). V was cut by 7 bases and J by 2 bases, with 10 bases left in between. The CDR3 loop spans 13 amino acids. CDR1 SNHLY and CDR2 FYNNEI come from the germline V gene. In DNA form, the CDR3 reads TGTGCCAGCATGGTCGGGGTCACAGATACGCAGTATTTT. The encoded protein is CASMVGVTDTQYF.

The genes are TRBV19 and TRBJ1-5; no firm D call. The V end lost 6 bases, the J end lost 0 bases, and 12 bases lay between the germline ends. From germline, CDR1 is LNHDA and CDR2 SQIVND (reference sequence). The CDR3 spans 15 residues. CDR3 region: CASRVQLNSNQPQHF. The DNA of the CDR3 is TGTGCCAGTAGGGTACAGCTTAATAGCAATCAGCCCCAGCATTTT.

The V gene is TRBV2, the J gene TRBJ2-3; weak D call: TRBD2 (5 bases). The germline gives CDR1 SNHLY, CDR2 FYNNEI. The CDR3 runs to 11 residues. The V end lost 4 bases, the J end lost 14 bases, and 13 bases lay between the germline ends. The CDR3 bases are TGTGCCAGCAGTGTTCGGCTAGCAACGTATTTT. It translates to CASSVRLATYF.

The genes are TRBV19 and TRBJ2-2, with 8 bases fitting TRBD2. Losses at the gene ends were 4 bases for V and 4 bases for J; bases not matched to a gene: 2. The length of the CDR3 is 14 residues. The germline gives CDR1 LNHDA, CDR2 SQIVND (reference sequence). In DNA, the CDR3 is TGTGCCAGTAGTACAAGCGGGGGCACCGGGGAGCTGTTTTTT. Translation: CASSTSGGTGELFF.

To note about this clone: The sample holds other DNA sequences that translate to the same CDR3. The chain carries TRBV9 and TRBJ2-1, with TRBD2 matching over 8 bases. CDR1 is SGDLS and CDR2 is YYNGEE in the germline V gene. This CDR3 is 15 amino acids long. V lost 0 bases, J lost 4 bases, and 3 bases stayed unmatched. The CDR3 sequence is CASSVGRGGYNEQFF. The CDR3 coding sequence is TGTGCCAGCAGCGTAGGCCGGGGGGGATACAATGAGCAGTTCTTC.

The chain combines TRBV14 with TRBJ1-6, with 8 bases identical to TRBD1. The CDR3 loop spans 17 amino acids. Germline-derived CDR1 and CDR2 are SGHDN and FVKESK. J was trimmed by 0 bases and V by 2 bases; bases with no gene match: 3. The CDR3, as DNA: TGTGCCAGCAGCCAAAACAGGGGGATCTCCTATAATTCACCCCTCCACTTT. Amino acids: CASSQNRGISYNSPLHF.

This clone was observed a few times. The CDR3 region is CASSYLAGQTGELFF. The CDR3 DNA reads TGTGCCAGCAGTTACCTAGCGGGACAGACCGGGGAGCTGTTTTTT. This chain joins TRBV6-2 or TRBV6-3 and TRBJ2-2; 9 bases fit TRBD2. The CDR3 has 15 amino acids. V dropped 2 bases and J dropped 5; count of bases not matched to a gene: 3. From germline, CDR1 is MNHEY and CDR2 SVGEGT.

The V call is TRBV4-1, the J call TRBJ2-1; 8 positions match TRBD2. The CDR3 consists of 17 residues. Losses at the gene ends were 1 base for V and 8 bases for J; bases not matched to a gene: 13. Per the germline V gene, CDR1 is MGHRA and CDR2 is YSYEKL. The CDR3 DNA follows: TGCGCCAGCAGCCAAGCGAGACTAGCGAAGGGGCTCGATGAGCAGTTCTTC. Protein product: CASSQARLAKGLDEQFF.

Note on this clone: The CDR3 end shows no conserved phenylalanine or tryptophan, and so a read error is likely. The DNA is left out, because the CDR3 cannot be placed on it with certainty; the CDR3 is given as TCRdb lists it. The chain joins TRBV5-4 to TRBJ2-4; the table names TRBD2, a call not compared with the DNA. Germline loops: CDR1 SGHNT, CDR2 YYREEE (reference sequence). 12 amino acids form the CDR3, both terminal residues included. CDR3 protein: CASSLARASGKI.

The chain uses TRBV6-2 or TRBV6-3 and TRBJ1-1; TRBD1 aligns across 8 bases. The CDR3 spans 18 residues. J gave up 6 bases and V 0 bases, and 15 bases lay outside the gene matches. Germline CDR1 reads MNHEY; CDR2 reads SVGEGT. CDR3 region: CASSYSGAGGPLYPEAFF. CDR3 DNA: TGTGCCAGCAGTTACTCTGGGGCAGGGGGCCCTTTATACCCTGAAGCTTTCTTT.

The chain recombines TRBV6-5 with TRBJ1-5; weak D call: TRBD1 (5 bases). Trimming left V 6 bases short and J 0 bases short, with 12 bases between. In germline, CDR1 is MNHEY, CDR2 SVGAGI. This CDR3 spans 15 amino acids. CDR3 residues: CASRLTAYSNQPQHF. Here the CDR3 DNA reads TGTGCCAGCAGATTGACAGCATATAGCAATCAGCCCCAGCATTTT.

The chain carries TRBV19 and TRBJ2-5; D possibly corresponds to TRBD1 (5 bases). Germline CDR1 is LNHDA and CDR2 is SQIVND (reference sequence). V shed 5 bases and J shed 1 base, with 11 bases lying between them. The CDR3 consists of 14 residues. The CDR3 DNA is TGTGCCAGTAGTGCCAGACAGCTCCAAGAGACCCAGTACTTC. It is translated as CASSARQLQETQYF.

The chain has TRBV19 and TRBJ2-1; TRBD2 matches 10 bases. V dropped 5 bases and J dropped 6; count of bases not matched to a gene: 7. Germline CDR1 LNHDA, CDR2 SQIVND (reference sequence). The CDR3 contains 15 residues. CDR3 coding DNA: TGTGCCAGTAGTTGGCTAGCGGGAGTCGGCAATGAGCAGTTCTTC. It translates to CASSWLAGVGNEQFF.

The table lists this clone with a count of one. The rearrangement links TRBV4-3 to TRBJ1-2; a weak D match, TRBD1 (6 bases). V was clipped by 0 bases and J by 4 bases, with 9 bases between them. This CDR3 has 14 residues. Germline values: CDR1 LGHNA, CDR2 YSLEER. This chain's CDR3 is CASSQDGGPYGYTF. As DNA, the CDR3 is TGCGCCAGCAGCCAAGACGGGGGGCCCTATGGCTACACCTTC.

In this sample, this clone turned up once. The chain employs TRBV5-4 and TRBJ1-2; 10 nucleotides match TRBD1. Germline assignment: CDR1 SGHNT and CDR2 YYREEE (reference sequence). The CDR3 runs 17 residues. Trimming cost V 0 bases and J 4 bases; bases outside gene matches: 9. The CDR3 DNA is TGTGCCAGCAGCTTGGGGGGACAGGGGTCCCTTTTCTATGGCTACACCTTC. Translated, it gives CASSLGGQGSLFYGYTF.